One sample yielded the 23 T cell receptor beta chains listed below, sequenced in a study of human thymus T cells. The protocol was immunoSEQ multiplex PCR, while the TCRdb copy is restricted to in-frame clones and leaves out a portion. The repertoire holds some 120,000 clones, 90% to 95% seen once, with under 0.025% in the top ten. Corrective heart surgery yielded the resections from which the thymus tissue came. The sample consisted of thymus tissue. Source of these receptors: a boy under two years old with a congenital heart defect but otherwise immunologically healthy.

V and J are TRBV29-1 and TRBJ2-3; D could derive from TRBD1 or TRBD2 (6 bases each). Germline V gene sequence: CDR1 SQVTM, CDR2 ANQGSEA. V was shortened by 0 bases and J by 2 bases, with 9 bases between the two germline ends. The CDR3 runs to 14 residues. CDR3 coding DNA: TGCAGCGTTGAAGACGGGGGCTACACAGATACGCAGTATTTT. Protein sequence: CSVEDGGYTDTQYF.

This chain links TRBV6-5 with TRBJ1-2, with D possibly matching TRBD1 (6 bases). Germline lookup yields CDR1 MNHEY and CDR2 SVGAGI. V was clipped by 0 bases and J by 4 bases, with 12 bases between them. The CDR3 runs 15 residues. The CDR3 loop is CASSYSGQQGYGYTF. For the CDR3, the DNA is TGTGCCAGCAGTTACTCGGGACAACAGGGCTATGGCTACACCTTC.

J is TRBJ2-3 and V is TRBV11-3; TRBD1 matches at 7 bases. The V and J ends lost 3 bases and 6 bases, in that order; junction bases with no gene match: 3. The CDR3 is 13 amino acids. Per germline, CDR1 SGHNT and CDR2 YENEEA. CDR3 coding DNA: TGTGCCAGCAGCTTCGACAGGGCCGATACGCAGTATTTT. This translates into CASSFDRADTQYF.

V and J are TRBV7-9 and TRBJ1-1, with no clear D. The CDR3 consists of 16 residues. Trimming pared 6 bases from V and 1 base from J, leaving 18 bases between. Per the germline V gene, CDR1 is SEHNR and CDR2 is FQNEAQ (reference sequence). The CDR3 protein is CASRPLWILENTEAFF. The CDR3 coding sequence is TGTGCCAGCAGACCACTGTGGATTTTGGAGAACACTGAAGCTTTCTTT. The entire variable domain, with the rest obtained from reference TRBV7-9 and TRBJ1-1, is as follows: DTGVSQNPRHKITKRGQNVTFRCDPISEHNRLYWYRQTLGQGPEFLTYFQNEAQLEKSRLLSDRFSAERPKGSFSTLEIQRTEQGDSAMYLCASRPLWILENTEAFFGQGTRLTVV.

The chain joins TRBV12-5 to TRBJ1-6; D call uncertain. V shed 0 bases and J shed 8 bases, with 2 bases lying between them. CDR1 and CDR2 (germline): LGHNT, FRNRAP. The CDR3 is 12 amino acids. Here the CDR3 reads CASGLVDSPLHF. The CDR3 DNA reads as TGTGCTAGTGGTTTGGTCGATTCACCCCTCCACTTT.

The chain employs TRBV19 and TRBJ2-5; D gene uncertain. This CDR3 is built from 15 residues. Germline V CDR1 and CDR2: LNHDA, SQIVND (reference sequence). With 5 bases removed from V and 1 base from J, the gap between germline ends came to 14 bases. The CDR3: CASSVNRRIQETQYF. The CDR3 bases are TGTGCCAGTAGTGTCAATAGACGGATCCAAGAGACCCAGTACTTC.

The chain has TRBV5-1 and TRBJ2-7, with D hard to call. Trimming cost V 2 bases and J 0 bases, with 12 bases left between them. Germline assignment: CDR1 SGHRS and CDR2 YFSETQ. The CDR3 has 15 residues. The CDR3 sequence: CASSLGKDRSYEQYF. The CDR3 DNA is TGCGCCAGCAGCTTAGGTAAGGACCGCTCCTACGAGCAGTACTTC.

This clone was counted between two and nine times. The chain combines TRBV2 with TRBJ2-4; D is undetermined. This CDR3 comprises 13 residues. CDR1 is SNHLY, CDR2 FYNNEI, per germline. Trimming stripped 3 bases from V and 1 base from J, with 4 bases between. The CDR3, as DNA: TGTGCCAGCAGTGACAGGGCCAAAAACATTCAGTACTTC. As protein: CASSDRAKNIQYF.

V and J are TRBV11-3 and TRBJ1-3; 7 bases align to TRBD1. Trimming removed 5 bases from V and 2 bases from J; junction bases left unmatched: 12. CDR1 is SGHNT and CDR2 is YENEEA in the germline V gene. The CDR3 has 17 amino acids. CDR3 residues: CASSPGQDPAPGNTIYF. DNA of the CDR3: TGTGCCAGCAGCCCCGGACAGGACCCTGCACCTGGAAACACCATATATTTT. The full variable domain, with the rest looked up from reference TRBV11-3 and TRBJ1-3, is EAGVVQSPRYKIIEKKQPVAFWCNPISGHNTLYWYLQNLGQGPELLIRYENEEAVDDSQLPKDRFSAERLKGVDSTLKIQPAELGDSAVYLCASSPGQDPAPGNTIYFGEGSWLTVV.

This rearrangement joins TRBV28 to TRBJ1-5, with D possibly being TRBD1 (5 bases). The ends were cut back, 6 bases at V and 5 bases at J, with 20 bases in the middle. From germline, CDR1 is MDHEN and CDR2 SYDVKM. The CDR3 sequence is 16 residues long. The CDR3 loop reads CASRSNQGRNDQPQHF. For the CDR3, the DNA is TGTGCCAGCAGGTCAAATCAGGGCCGGAACGATCAGCCCCAGCATTTT.

This rearrangement joins TRBV28 to TRBJ2-7, with TRBD2 matching over 9 bases. CDR3 size: 16 residues. V dropped 6 bases and J dropped 1; count of bases not matched to a gene: 10. CDR1 and CDR2 from the germline V gene are MDHEN and SYDVKM. For the CDR3, the DNA is TGTGCCAGCAGCCTCCGACTCGCGGGGGGGTCCTACGAGCAGTACTTC. Its protein is CASSLRLAGGSYEQYF.

J is TRBJ2-3 and V is TRBV4-2, with 11 bases that match TRBD2. Germline V gene lookup returns CDR1 LGHNA and CDR2 YNFKEQ. Germline trimming cut 1 base from V and 4 bases from J; bases unmatched to any gene: 1. There are 15 residues in the CDR3. The CDR3 nucleotides are TGTGCCAGCAGCCAAGTAGCGGGGGGGCCAGATACGCAGTATTTT. Translated: CASSQVAGGPDTQYF.

The genes are TRBV15 and TRBJ2-1, with D unresolved. The CDR3 sequence is 15 residues long. Germline loops: CDR1 LNHNV, CDR2 YYDKDF (reference sequence). V lost 4 bases and J lost 0, with 10 bases in between. The CDR3 region has the DNA TGTGCCACCAGCACCGAGGCGGCCTCCTACAATGAGCAGTTCTTC. Amino acids: CATSTEAASYNEQFF. The variable domain in full, completed from reference TRBV15 and TRBJ2-1, reads DAMVIQNPRYQVTQFGKPVTLSCSQTLNHNVMYWYQQKSSQAPKLLFHYYDKDFNNEADTPDNFQSRRPNTSFCFLDIRSPGLGDTAMYLCATSTEAASYNEQFFGPGTRLTVL.

The V and J genes are TRBV12-5 and TRBJ2-1; TRBD1 matches at 9 bases. Germline assignment: CDR1 LGHNT and CDR2 FRNRAP. V shed 0 bases, J shed 5 bases, and the junction held 5 bases outside the gene matches. CDR3 size: 16 residues. The DNA for the CDR3 is TGTGCTAGTGGTTTGGTACCGGGACAGGGAGACAATGAGCAGTTCTTC. Amino acid sequence: CASGLVPGQGDNEQFF.

CDR3 sequence: CASSLVRLLTDTQYF. CDR3 DNA: TGTGCCAGCAGTTTAGTGAGACTCCTCACAGATACGCAGTATTTT. The chain combines TRBV28 with TRBJ2-3; D gene unclear. CDR3 length: 15 residues. The germline V gene has CDR1 MDHEN and CDR2 SYDVKM. V dropped 2 bases and J dropped 2 bases, with 11 bases sitting between them.

This clone was observed once. The chain has TRBV4-1 and TRBJ1-2, with D maybe TRBD1 (6 bases). Germline CDR1 reads MGHRA; CDR2 reads YSYEKL. Trimming cost V 1 base and J 10 bases, with 22 bases left between them. CDR3 size: 16 residues. DNA for the CDR3: TGCGCCAGCAGCCAAGTACCAGGGGATAGGCCCCAATTCTACACCTTC. Translation: CASSQVPGDRPQFYTF.

This sequence joins TRBV6-1 and TRBJ1-1; weak D call: TRBD1 (6 bases). Between the trimmed V and J ends, which lost 8 bases and 0 bases, there was a span of 10 bases. Per the germline V gene, CDR1 is MNHNS and CDR2 is SASEGT. This CDR3 region has 13 residues. The CDR3 region has the DNA TGTGCCAGCCGGAGGGGGATGAACACTGAAGCTTTCTTT. Amino acid sequence: CASRRGMNTEAFF.

The J gene is TRBJ2-1, the V gene TRBV6-5; TRBD2 agrees at 10 bases. Trimming cost V 4 bases and J 0 bases; bases outside gene matches: 3. CDR1 and CDR2 from the germline V gene are MNHEY and SVGAGI. The CDR3 contains 16 residues. For the CDR3, the DNA is TGTGCCAGCAGTTTGAGCGGGGGGGCCTCCTACAATGAGCAGTTCTTC. Translating it yields CASSLSGGASYNEQFF.

This CDR3 reads CALQGPNTEAFF. In nucleotides, the CDR3 is TGTGCCCTACAGGGGCCGAACACTGAAGCTTTCTTT. The J gene is TRBJ1-1, the V gene TRBV5-4; 7 nucleotides agree with TRBD1. From germline, CDR1 is SGHNT and CDR2 YYREEE (reference sequence). The CDR3 totals 12 residues. The ends lost 10 bases at V and 1 base at J; junction bases unmatched: 4.

This chain joins TRBV7-8 and TRBJ1-5; unclear D gene. Germline V gives CDR1 SGHVS, CDR2 FQNEAQ. V was pared by 6 bases and J by 6 bases, with 9 bases between. The CDR3 has 12 amino acids. Here the CDR3 DNA reads TGTGCCAGCAGTTTACCAAGTCAGCCCCAGCATTTT. Amino acid sequence: CASSLPSQPQHF.

This chain uses TRBV27 with TRBJ1-1; perhaps TRBD1 as D (5 bases). Trimming removed 1 base at V and 0 bases at J, with 12 bases between. CDR1 is MNHEY and CDR2 is SMNVEV in the germline V gene (reference sequence). The CDR3 has 16 residues. This CDR3 reads CASSLWGRPMNTEAFF. CDR3 sequence (DNA): TGTGCCAGCAGTTTATGGGGCAGGCCTATGAACACTGAAGCTTTCTTT.

The rearrangement joins TRBV11-2 to TRBJ2-2; 10 positions agree with TRBD1. Trimming at V came to 3 bases and at J to 3 bases, leaving 4 bases not matched to a gene. Germline V CDR1 and CDR2: SGHAT, FQNNGV. CDR3 size: 16 residues. CDR3 sequence (DNA): TGTGCCAGCAGCTTTGGGGACAGGGGTGACACCGGGGAGCTGTTTTTT. This translates into CASSFGDRGDTGELFF.

Here the CDR3 DNA reads TGTGCCAGCAGCCAAGCGACAGGTCTCTACGAGCAGTACTTC. This encodes CASSQATGLYEQYF. The chain recombines TRBV14 with TRBJ2-7; tentatively, D is TRBD1 (6 bases). Trimming removed 1 base from V and 3 bases from J, with 10 bases in between. The germline gives CDR1 SGHDN, CDR2 FVKESK. This CDR3 is built from 14 residues. Combining the CDR3 with reference TRBV14 and TRBJ2-7 gives the whole variable domain EAGVTQFPSHSVIEKGQTVTLRCDPISGHDNLYWYRRVMGKEIKFLLHFVKESKQDESGMPNNRFLAERTGGTYSTLKVQPAELEDSGVYFCASSQATGLYEQYFGPGTRLTVT.